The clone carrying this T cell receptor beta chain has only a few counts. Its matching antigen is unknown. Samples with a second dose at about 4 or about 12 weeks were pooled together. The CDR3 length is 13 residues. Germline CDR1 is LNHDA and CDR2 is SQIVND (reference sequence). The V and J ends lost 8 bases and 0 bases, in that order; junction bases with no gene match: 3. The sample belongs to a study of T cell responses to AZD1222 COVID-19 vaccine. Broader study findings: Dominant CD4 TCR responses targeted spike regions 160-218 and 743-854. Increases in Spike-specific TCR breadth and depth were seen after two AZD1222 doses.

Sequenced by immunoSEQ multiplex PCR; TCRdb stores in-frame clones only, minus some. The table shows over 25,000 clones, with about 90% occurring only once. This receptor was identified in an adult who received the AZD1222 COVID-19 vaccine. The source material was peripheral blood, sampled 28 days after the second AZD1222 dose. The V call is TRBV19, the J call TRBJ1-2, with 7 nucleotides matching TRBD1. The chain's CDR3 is CASWGTANYGYTF. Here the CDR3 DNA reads TGTGCCAGTTGGGGGACAGCTAACTATGGCTACACCTTC.